The clone carrying this T cell receptor beta chain was seen only once. The donors, nominally healthy at sampling, likely had unrecorded immune exposures. With 60 Vbeta and 13 Jbeta primers, the PCR was carried out. Produced via immunoSEQ multiplex PCR; TCRdb's table is partial and in-frame only. The data hold about 170,000 clones, with 60% to 80% observed a single time. Trimming removed 0 bases from V and 3 bases from J, with 10 bases in between. The CDR3 consists of 14 residues. The germline gives CDR1 SGHRS, CDR2 YFSETQ. The data are from a study of cytomegalovirus exposure and HLA in healthy donors.

The V and J genes are TRBV5-1 and TRBJ2-7, with a weak D call TRBD1 (6 bases). This clonotype originated in a woman in her forties or fifties in good health and CMV-seropositive. Sequenced input: PBMCs. In nucleotides, the CDR3 is TGCGCCAGCAGCTTGGCCTCGACAGGCTACGAGCAGTACTTC. Protein product: CASSLASTGYEQYF.